The clone carrying this T cell receptor beta chain was seen only once. Under the authors' procedure: Scientists estimated how many nucleated cells there were by amplifying reference gene primers. Method: immunoSEQ multiplex PCR; TCRdb's copy keeps in-frame clones and lacks some. The V and J calls and clone size are taken from that table; D and trimming were inferred from the DNA. There are 100,000 to 120,000 clones in the sample; less than 85% occur only once, and 3.8% lies in the top ten. This record comes from a study of blood T cell repertoires in COVID-19. Turning to the study itself: The origin of the acute and convalescent COVID-19 samples was the United States, Italy and Spain. The analysed material was cDNA or gDNA that came from T cells, B-cell-depleted T cells, or PBMCs.

The CDR3 has 15 residues. The ends were cut back, 11 bases at V and 7 bases at J, with 23 bases in the middle. Looked up from germline, CDR1 is MDHEN and CDR2 is SYDVKM. The chain has TRBV28 and TRBJ1-4; perhaps TRBD1 as D (5 bases). The sequence came from a woman of 80 years or more with acute or convalescent COVID-19. The sequencing input was peripheral blood. CDR3 in amino acids: CASRREAGGGEKLFF. Written as DNA, the CDR3 is TGTGCCTCCCGCAGAGAGGCCGGGGGTGGTGAAAAACTGTTTTTT.